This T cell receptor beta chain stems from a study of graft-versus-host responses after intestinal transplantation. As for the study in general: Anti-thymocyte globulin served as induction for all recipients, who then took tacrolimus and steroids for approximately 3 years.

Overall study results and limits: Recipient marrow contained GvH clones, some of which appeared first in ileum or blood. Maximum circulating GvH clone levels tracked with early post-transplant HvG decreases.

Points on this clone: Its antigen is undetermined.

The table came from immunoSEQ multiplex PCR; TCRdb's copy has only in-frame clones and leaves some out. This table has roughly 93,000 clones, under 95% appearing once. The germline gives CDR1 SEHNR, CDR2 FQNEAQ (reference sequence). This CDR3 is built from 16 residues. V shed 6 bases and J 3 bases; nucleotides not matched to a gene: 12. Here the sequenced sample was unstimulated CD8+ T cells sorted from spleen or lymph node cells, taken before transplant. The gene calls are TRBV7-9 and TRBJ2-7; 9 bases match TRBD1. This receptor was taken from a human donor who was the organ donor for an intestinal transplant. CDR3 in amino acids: CASRGSSGQGSYEQYF. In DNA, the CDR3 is TGTGCCAGCAGAGGCTCATCGGGACAGGGTAGCTACGAGCAGTACTTC. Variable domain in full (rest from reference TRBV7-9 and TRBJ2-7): DTGVSQNPRHKITKRGQNVTFRCDPISEHNRLYWYRQTLGQGPEFLTYFQNEAQLEKSRLLSDRFSAERPKGSFSTLEIQRTEQGDSAMYLCASRGSSGQGSYEQYFGPGTRLTVT.